These 9 T cell receptor beta chains were sequenced from one sample in a study of T cell repertoires in cytomegalovirus infection. From the reads, TCRdb called clonotypes with MiXCR, one entry per CDR3 protein. In the table there are fewer than 550,000 distinct CDR3 sequences, approximately 11% of which are singletons. Sequencing was carried out using PBMCs. The receptor source for this set is a human donor in good health (CMV status not recorded). Some clones in this sample may be carry-over from other donors' samples.

This clonotype was seen a handful of times. The V gene is TRBV7-9, the J gene TRBJ1-3; possible D gene TRBD1, 5 bases. There are 16 residues in the CDR3. CDR1 is SEHNR and CDR2 is FQNEAQ in the germline V gene (reference sequence). Between the trimmed V and J ends, which lost 5 bases and 0 bases, there was a span of 14 bases. CDR3 nucleotides: TGTGCCAGCAGCCCCACGGGGGAAGTCTCTGGAAACACCATATATTTT. Translating gives CASSPTGEVSGNTIYF.

This clonotype came up many times. The chain is built from TRBV6-1 and TRBJ1-5, with D unclear. V was shortened by 6 bases and J by 10 bases, with 13 bases between the two germline ends. This CDR3 comprises 12 residues. Germline V gene lookup returns CDR1 MNHNS and CDR2 SASEGT. The CDR3 protein is CASSADFLPQHF. The DNA of the CDR3 is TGTGCCAGCAGCGCTGACTTCCTACCCCAGCATTTT.

This sequence joins TRBV9 and TRBJ2-7; weak D call: TRBD2 (6 bases). V was clipped by 3 bases and J by 3 bases, with 10 bases between them. CDR3 size: 13 residues. The germline V gene has CDR1 SGDLS and CDR2 YYNGEE. CDR3 nucleotide sequence: TGTGCCAGCAGCGGCCTCGGGGGCTACGAGCAGTACTTC. This translates into CASSGLGGYEQYF.

The sample holds a few counts of this clonotype. The chain recombines TRBV5-6 with TRBJ2-1, with TRBD2 matching 8 bases. The CDR3 totals 15 residues. J lost 7 bases, V lost 1 base, and 7 bases had no gene match. CDR1 and CDR2 (germline): SGHDT, YYEEEE. In DNA form, the CDR3 reads TGTGCCAGCAGCTTGTCCCCGGGGGGGCAGAATGAGCAGTTCTTC. It translates to CASSLSPGGQNEQFF.

Many counts were recorded for this clonotype. The chain links TRBV7-2 to TRBJ1-1; D gene unclear. V gave up 3 bases and J gave up 0 bases, with 8 bases separating them. The CDR3 runs 14 residues. Germline V gene data show CDR1 as SGHTA and CDR2 as FQGNSA. In nucleotides, the CDR3 is TGTGCCAGCAGCTTGTCGGATATGAACACTGAAGCTTTCTTT. Protein sequence: CASSLSDMNTEAFF.

The DNA of the CDR3 is TGTGCCAGCAGCCAGGGTGTTCGAGAGACCCAGTACTTC. Translation: CASSQGVRETQYF. This chain joins TRBV14 and TRBJ2-5; unclear D gene. Deletions cut 3 bases from V and 4 bases from J, with 9 bases between. Germline V CDR1 and CDR2: SGHDN, FVKESK. CDR3 length equals 13 residues.

This clonotype was detected ten times or more. This chain links TRBV29-1 with TRBJ1-2; TRBD1 agrees at 9 bases. Germline CDR1 reads SQVTM; CDR2 reads ANQGSEA. The CDR3 spans 14 residues. With V trimmed by 4 bases and J by 4 bases, 7 bases remained unmatched. The CDR3 DNA sequence: TGCAGCGTTGTGGGGGGACAGGGCGGCTATGGCTACACCTTC. Translating gives CSVVGGQGGYGYTF.

This clonotype was recorded many times. The J gene is TRBJ1-2, the V gene TRBV29-1, with D unresolved. The length of the CDR3 is 13 residues. The ends were cut back, 2 bases at V and 8 bases at J, with 15 bases in the middle. Germline V gene data show CDR1 as SQVTM and CDR2 as ANQGSEA. The CDR3 nucleotides are TGCAGCGTTGAAAAGGAGTGGAATCTCGGCTACACCTTC. Residues: CSVEKEWNLGYTF.

This clonotype came up many times. The J gene is TRBJ1-5, the V gene TRBV7-9, with 8 nucleotides matching TRBD1. In germline, CDR1 is SEHNR, CDR2 FQNEAQ (reference sequence). Losses at the gene ends were 3 bases for V and 2 bases for J; bases not matched to a gene: 9. CDR3 length equals 17 residues. The CDR3 sequence is CASSLTDRGVGNQPQHF. The CDR3 coding sequence is TGTGCCAGCAGCTTGACAGACAGGGGTGTGGGCAATCAGCCCCAGCATTTT.